The source of this T cell receptor (beta chain) is a study of blood T cell repertoires in COVID-19. Germline-derived CDR1 and CDR2 are MGHRA and YSYEKL. The CDR3 length is 15 residues. The V segment lost 0 bases and the J segment 0 bases; nucleotides outside the gene matches: 1. Repertoires were generated with immunoSEQ multiplex PCR, while TCRdb's copy carries only in-frame clones and drops some. Of approximately 250,000 clones in the sample, about 83% were seen once. V is TRBV4-1 and J is TRBJ1-1, with 7 bases lining up with TRBD1. The source of this sequence is a woman aged 50 to 60 with acute or convalescent COVID-19. The source material was peripheral blood. The CDR3 DNA reads TGCGCCAGCAGCCAAGAACAGGGGATGAACACTGAAGCTTTCTTT. Translated, it gives CASSQEQGMNTEAFF.